This T cell receptor (beta chain) derives from a study of early T cells in non-severe SARS-CoV-2 infection. Study observations and caveats: Reliance on VDJdb matching favored anti-spike CD8 responses; private and CD4 specificities were missed.

The table lists this clonotype with a few counts. Antigen specificity is unknown. The CDR3 is made up of 16 amino acids. The V gene lost 6 bases and the J gene lost 5 bases, with 23 bases spanning the gap. Germline V gene data show CDR1 as SGHVS and CDR2 as FQNEAQ. Attached unique molecular identifiers marked individual cDNA molecules. TCRdb re-called the 5' RACE reads with MiXCR, one entry per CDR3 protein. The sample shows about 21,000 distinct CDR3 sequences, 4.7% of them seen only once. The genes are TRBV7-8 and TRBJ2-7; a weak D match, TRBD1 (7 bases). Material: whole blood. The sequence came from an adult who was a healthcare worker with PCR-confirmed SARS-CoV-2 infection or an uninfected control (not recorded which). The CDR3 here is CASSSPGGGAFHEQYF. The CDR3 nucleotides read TGTGCCAGCAGTTCCCCCGGAGGGGGCGCATTCCACGAGCAGTACTTC.